This is a list of T cell receptor beta chains from one sample in a study of blood T cell repertoires in COVID-19. Libraries were prepared by immunoSEQ multiplex PCR; TCRdb keeps only in-frame clonotypes and omits some of them. The sample comprises around 120,000 clones, 78% of which are singletons, and 2% to 2.5% rests with the top ten. The sample was peripheral blood. These receptors all come from an older man with acute or convalescent COVID-19. Each CDR3 is given with its conserved first and last residue. Each record gives: CDR3 protein, CDR3 DNA, D gene, V gene, J gene, clone size. The D gene is left open where the match is weak. Not every row has a clone size; where given, it reads once, few, many or a size class.

cdr3_aa: CASSLWVQGNEQFF
cdr3_nt: TGTGCCAGCAGCTTGTGGGTTCAGGGCAATGAGCAGTTCTTC
d_call: NA
v_call: TRBV7-2
j_call: TRBJ2-1
clone_size: NA

cdr3_aa: CASSQADRVRANEQFF
cdr3_nt: TGCGCCAGCAGCCAGGCTGACAGGGTACGGGCGAATGAGCAGTTCTTC
d_call: TRBD1
v_call: TRBV4-1
j_call: TRBJ2-1
clone_size: NA

cdr3_aa: CASSQDRGGSPLHF
cdr3_nt: TGTGCCAGCAGCCAGGACAGGGGCGGCTCACCCCTCCACTTT
d_call: TRBD1
v_call: TRBV3-1/TRBV3-2
j_call: TRBJ1-6
clone_size: NA

cdr3_aa: CASSLTGRGTVNTGELFF
cdr3_nt: TGTGCCAGCAGCTTAACGGGGCGTGGGACAGTGAACACCGGGGAGCTGTTTTTT
d_call: TRBD1
v_call: TRBV7-9
j_call: TRBJ2-2
clone_size: NA

cdr3_aa: CASFNTPGLAQYYEQYF
cdr3_nt: TGTGCCAGCTTCAATACCCCGGGACTAGCGCAGTACTACGAGCAGTACTTC
d_call: NA
v_call: TRBV21-1
j_call: TRBJ2-7
clone_size: NA

cdr3_aa: CASSLHQGALYEQYF
cdr3_nt: TGCGCCAGCAGCTTACACCAGGGGGCTCTCTACGAGCAGTACTTC
d_call: TRBD1
v_call: TRBV5-1
j_call: TRBJ2-7
clone_size: NA

cdr3_aa: CASSSTGGNYGYTF
cdr3_nt: TGTGCCAGCAGCTCGACAGGGGGTAACTATGGCTACACCTTC
d_call: TRBD1
v_call: TRBV7-2
j_call: TRBJ1-2
clone_size: NA

cdr3_aa: CASSRTGGALSGNTIYF
cdr3_nt: TGTGCCAGCAGCCGGACAGGGGGGGCTCTCTCTGGAAACACCATATATTTT
d_call: TRBD1
v_call: TRBV5-5
j_call: TRBJ1-3
clone_size: NA

cdr3_aa: CASSSLAGGYNEQFF
cdr3_nt: TGTGCCAGCAGCTCACTAGCGGGGGGATACAATGAGCAGTTCTTC
d_call: TRBD2
v_call: TRBV13
j_call: TRBJ2-1
clone_size: medium-sized

cdr3_aa: CASRLSIQEETQYF
cdr3_nt: TGCGCCAGCAGGCTGAGTATACAGGAAGAGACCCAGTACTTC
d_call: NA
v_call: TRBV5-1
j_call: TRBJ2-5
clone_size: NA

cdr3_aa: CASTPGQGYQPQHF
cdr3_nt: TGTGCCAGTACTCCGGGACAGGGGTATCAGCCCCAGCATTTT
d_call: TRBD1
v_call: TRBV19
j_call: TRBJ1-5
clone_size: NA

cdr3_aa: CASSTDRNTEAFF
cdr3_nt: TGTGCCAGCAGCACGGACAGGAACACTGAAGCTTTCTTT
d_call: NA
v_call: TRBV11-3
j_call: TRBJ1-1
clone_size: NA

cdr3_aa: CASSQDLGDQPQHF
cdr3_nt: TGTGCCAGCAGCCAGGACCTAGGGGATCAGCCCCAGCATTTT
d_call: NA
v_call: TRBV7-9
j_call: TRBJ1-5
clone_size: once

cdr3_aa: CASSHRGRNEKLFF
cdr3_nt: TGTGCCAGCAGCCACAGGGGGCGGAATGAAAAACTGTTTTTT
d_call: TRBD1
v_call: TRBV11-3
j_call: TRBJ1-4
clone_size: NA

cdr3_aa: CASSLGGPGRSHYGYTF
cdr3_nt: TGTGCCAGCAGCTTGGGGGGCCCAGGACGCTCCCACTATGGCTACACCTTC
d_call: NA
v_call: TRBV5-4
j_call: TRBJ1-2
clone_size: NA

cdr3_aa: CASSLRGPGADTQYF
cdr3_nt: TGCGCCAGCAGCTTGAGGGGGCCGGGAGCAGATACGCAGTATTTT
d_call: NA
v_call: TRBV5-1
j_call: TRBJ2-3
clone_size: NA

cdr3_aa: CASSRTDNYGYTF
cdr3_nt: TGTGCCAGCAGCCGGACAGACAACTATGGCTACACCTTC
d_call: NA
v_call: TRBV6-5
j_call: TRBJ1-2
clone_size: once

cdr3_aa: CATSDLTGANSPLHF
cdr3_nt: TGTGCCACCAGTGACCTGACAGGGGCTAATTCACCCCTCCACTTT
d_call: TRBD1
v_call: TRBV24-1
j_call: TRBJ1-6
clone_size: NA

cdr3_aa: CASSQAGTGVWRTF
cdr3_nt: TGTGCCAGCAGCCAGGCCGGGACAGGGGTCTGGCGCACCTTC
d_call: TRBD1
v_call: TRBV4-2
j_call: TRBJ1-2
clone_size: NA

cdr3_aa: CASRDRGDEQYF
cdr3_nt: TGTGCCAGCCGGGACAGGGGCGACGAGCAGTACTTC
d_call: TRBD1
v_call: TRBV19
j_call: TRBJ2-7
clone_size: few

cdr3_aa: CASSLGGGYQPQHF
cdr3_nt: TGTGCCAGCAGCTTAGGCGGGGGCTACCAGCCCCAGCATTTT
d_call: NA
v_call: TRBV7-2
j_call: TRBJ1-5
clone_size: NA

cdr3_aa: CASSIPTGRVTEAFF
cdr3_nt: TGTGCCAGTAGTATACCCACGGGAAGGGTCACTGAAGCTTTCTTT
d_call: NA
v_call: TRBV19
j_call: TRBJ1-1
clone_size: NA

cdr3_aa: CASSPRLVQETQYF
cdr3_nt: TGTGCCAGCAGTCCACGACTAGTACAAGAGACCCAGTACTTC
d_call: NA
v_call: TRBV6-5
j_call: TRBJ2-5
clone_size: NA

cdr3_aa: CASSPNRGIMDTQYF
cdr3_nt: TGTGCCAGCAGCCCTAACAGGGGAATCATGGATACGCAGTATTTT
d_call: TRBD1
v_call: TRBV7-9
j_call: TRBJ2-3
clone_size: NA

cdr3_aa: CASSLPPAGGPYNEQFF
cdr3_nt: TGTGCCAGCAGCTTACCCCCAGCGGGGGGGCCCTACAATGAGCAGTTCTTC
d_call: TRBD2
v_call: TRBV7-2
j_call: TRBJ2-1
clone_size: NA

cdr3_aa: CASSPDRFSYEQYF
cdr3_nt: TGTGCCAGCAGCCCCGACAGGTTCTCCTACGAGCAGTACTTC
d_call: NA
v_call: TRBV7-2
j_call: TRBJ2-7
clone_size: once

cdr3_aa: CASRPGYSHEQYF
cdr3_nt: TGTGCCAGCAGGCCAGGGTATAGTCACGAGCAGTACTTC
d_call: NA
v_call: TRBV6-5
j_call: TRBJ2-7
clone_size: once

cdr3_aa: CASSTRLQETQYF
cdr3_nt: TGTGCCAGCAGCACAAGACTCCAAGAGACCCAGTACTTC
d_call: NA
v_call: TRBV5-5
j_call: TRBJ2-5
clone_size: NA

cdr3_aa: CASSRQGSSYEQYF
cdr3_nt: TGTGCCAGCAGCCGACAGGGTAGTTCCTACGAGCAGTACTTC
d_call: TRBD1
v_call: TRBV3-1/TRBV3-2
j_call: TRBJ2-7
clone_size: NA

cdr3_aa: CSAVDRGGPYEQYF
cdr3_nt: TGCAGCGCCGTCGACAGGGGTGGACCCTACGAGCAGTACTTC
d_call: TRBD1
v_call: TRBV29-1
j_call: TRBJ2-7
clone_size: NA

cdr3_aa: CASSPNVYGTEAFF
cdr3_nt: TGTGCCAGCAGTCCTAACGTCTATGGCACTGAAGCTTTCTTT
d_call: NA
v_call: TRBV25-1
j_call: TRBJ1-1
clone_size: NA

cdr3_aa: CASSQYLRAEGTEAFF
cdr3_nt: TGTGCCAGCAGCCAATACCTCAGGGCGGAGGGGACTGAAGCTTTCTTT
d_call: NA
v_call: TRBV3-1/TRBV3-2
j_call: TRBJ1-1
clone_size: few

cdr3_aa: CASRRIFTGLSTEAFF
cdr3_nt: TGCGCCAGCAGGCGTATCTTCACAGGGCTAAGCACTGAAGCTTTCTTT
d_call: NA
v_call: TRBV4-1
j_call: TRBJ1-1
clone_size: few

cdr3_aa: CASSLAASSSYNEQFF
cdr3_nt: TGTGCCAGCAGCTTAGCTGCGTCGAGCTCCTACAATGAGCAGTTCTTC
d_call: NA
v_call: TRBV7-2
j_call: TRBJ2-1
clone_size: NA

cdr3_aa: CASSTRLAGTGELFF
cdr3_nt: TGTGCCAGCAGCACCAGACTAGCGGGAACAGGGGAGCTGTTTTTT
d_call: TRBD2
v_call: TRBV7-2
j_call: TRBJ2-2
clone_size: few

cdr3_aa: CASSLPTGDTGELFF
cdr3_nt: TGTGCCAGCAGCCTACCTACAGGGGACACCGGGGAGCTGTTTTTT
d_call: TRBD1
v_call: TRBV5-4
j_call: TRBJ2-2
clone_size: NA

cdr3_aa: CASSETGNTGELFF
cdr3_nt: TGCGCCAGCAGTGAGACTGGGAACACCGGGGAGCTGTTTTTT
d_call: NA
v_call: TRBV5-1
j_call: TRBJ2-2
clone_size: NA

cdr3_aa: CASSQDQGLSYEQYF
cdr3_nt: TGTGCCAGCAGCCAAGATCAGGGACTCTCCTACGAGCAGTACTTC
d_call: NA
v_call: TRBV4-2
j_call: TRBJ2-7
clone_size: NA

cdr3_aa: CASSLGQGGGEQYF
cdr3_nt: TGTGCCAGCAGTTTAGGGCAGGGTGGCGGCGAGCAGTACTTC
d_call: NA
v_call: TRBV27
j_call: TRBJ2-7
clone_size: NA

cdr3_aa: CAWSILRSTGNTEAFF
cdr3_nt: TGTGCCTGGAGTATTCTCCGTTCGACAGGGAACACTGAAGCTTTCTTT
d_call: NA
v_call: TRBV30
j_call: TRBJ1-1
clone_size: NA

cdr3_aa: CASSPRPGNTEAFF
cdr3_nt: TGTGCCAGCAGCCCCCGCCCGGGTAACACTGAAGCTTTCTTT
d_call: NA
v_call: TRBV7-3
j_call: TRBJ1-1
clone_size: NA

cdr3_aa: CAWNRLQETQYF
cdr3_nt: TGTGCCTGGAACAGGCTCCAAGAGACCCAGTACTTC
d_call: NA
v_call: TRBV30
j_call: TRBJ2-5
clone_size: few

cdr3_aa: CASSYSEGGGAAQETQYF
cdr3_nt: TGTGCCAGCAGTTACTCAGAGGGCGGGGGGGCCGCCCAAGAGACCCAGTACTTC
d_call: TRBD2
v_call: TRBV6-2/TRBV6-3
j_call: TRBJ2-5
clone_size: once

cdr3_aa: CASSLRAEFSTDTQYF
cdr3_nt: TGTGCCAGCAGCTTACGAGCGGAATTTAGCACAGATACGCAGTATTTT
d_call: NA
v_call: TRBV11-3
j_call: TRBJ2-3
clone_size: NA

cdr3_aa: CASSSPPGGYNEQFF
cdr3_nt: TGTGCCAGCAGTTCTCCACCGGGGGGTTACAATGAGCAGTTCTTC
d_call: TRBD2
v_call: TRBV6-2/TRBV6-3
j_call: TRBJ2-1
clone_size: NA

cdr3_aa: CATSRGRGGQPQHF
cdr3_nt: TGTGCCACCAGCAGAGGCAGGGGCGGACAGCCCCAGCATTTT
d_call: NA
v_call: TRBV15
j_call: TRBJ1-5
clone_size: NA

cdr3_aa: CASSYSFGSNGYTF
cdr3_nt: TGTGCCAGCAGTTACTCGTTTGGCAGTAATGGCTACACCTTC
d_call: NA
v_call: TRBV6-6
j_call: TRBJ1-2
clone_size: few

cdr3_aa: CAWSRDRADQPQHF
cdr3_nt: TGTGCCTGGAGTCGGGACAGGGCGGATCAGCCCCAGCATTTT
d_call: TRBD1
v_call: TRBV30
j_call: TRBJ1-5
clone_size: NA

cdr3_aa: CASSSSNEKLFF
cdr3_nt: TGTGCCAGCAGTTCGTCTAATGAAAAACTGTTTTTT
d_call: NA
v_call: TRBV6-5
j_call: TRBJ1-4
clone_size: NA

cdr3_aa: CATATSGGYEQYF
cdr3_nt: TGTGCCACCGCGACTAGCGGGGGGTACGAGCAGTACTTC
d_call: TRBD2
v_call: TRBV13
j_call: TRBJ2-7
clone_size: NA

cdr3_aa: CASTTGQGTYGYTF
cdr3_nt: TGTGCCAGCACTACAGGACAGGGAACCTATGGCTACACCTTC
d_call: TRBD1
v_call: TRBV7-2
j_call: TRBJ1-2
clone_size: NA

cdr3_aa: CASSVSDREAFF
cdr3_nt: TGTGCCAGCAGTGTCTCTGACAGGGAAGCTTTCTTT
d_call: NA
v_call: TRBV2
j_call: TRBJ1-1
clone_size: NA

cdr3_aa: CASSGGTAADYGYTF
cdr3_nt: TGTGCCAGCAGCGGCGGGACGGCGGCTGACTATGGCTACACCTTC
d_call: NA
v_call: TRBV9
j_call: TRBJ1-2
clone_size: NA

cdr3_aa: CAISGQVTEQYF
cdr3_nt: TGTGCCATCAGTGGGCAGGTAACCGAGCAGTACTTC
d_call: NA
v_call: TRBV10-3
j_call: TRBJ2-7
clone_size: NA

cdr3_aa: CASSPRSGGSYGYTF
cdr3_nt: TGTGCCAGCAGCCCACGGAGTGGAGGGAGCTATGGCTACACCTTC
d_call: NA
v_call: TRBV7-9
j_call: TRBJ1-2
clone_size: NA

cdr3_aa: CASSPRVGTGELFF
cdr3_nt: TGTGCCAGCAGTCCCAGGGTTGGGACCGGGGAGCTGTTTTTT
d_call: NA
v_call: TRBV6-4
j_call: TRBJ2-2
clone_size: NA

cdr3_aa: CASSKGQGTSTDTQYF
cdr3_nt: TGTGCCAGCAGCAAGGGACAGGGGACTAGCACAGATACGCAGTATTTT
d_call: TRBD1
v_call: TRBV7-9
j_call: TRBJ2-3
clone_size: many